This is a list of T cell receptor beta chains from one sample in a study of blood T cell repertoires in COVID-19. TCRdb's copy holds only in-frame clones and misses some; the assay was immunoSEQ multiplex PCR. The table includes hundreds of thousands of clones, approximately 92% detected once. Material: PBMCs or T cells enriched from blood (not recorded which). These receptors were collected from a man aged 30 to 39 who had recovered from COVID-19. Each CDR3 is given with its conserved first and last residue. D genes are given only for firm matches. Clone size is stated in some rows and not others, as once, few, many or a class when expanded.

D,J,size,V,CDR3,DNA
TRBD2,TRBJ2-3,NA,TRBV4-1,CASSQVGLAGGGRPDTQYF,TGCGCCAGCAGCCAAGTGGGACTAGCGGGAGGGGGTAGGCCAGATACGCAGTATTTT
NA,TRBJ2-7,NA,TRBV27,CASSYLDSSYEQYF,TGTGCCAGCAGTTACCTAGACAGCTCCTACGAGCAGTACTTC
NA,TRBJ2-7,NA,TRBV18,CASSLLGAGREQYF,TGTGCCAGCTCACTGTTGGGGGCCGGGAGGGAGCAGTACTTC
NA,TRBJ1-6,NA,TRBV3-1/TRBV3-2,CASSQAGTPSSPLHF,TGTGCCAGCAGCCAAGCCGGGACTCCTTCTTCACCCCTCCACTTT
TRBD1,TRBJ1-6,NA,TRBV2,CASSRTGRVSYNSPLHF,TGTGCCAGCAGTCGGACAGGGAGAGTCTCCTATAATTCACCCCTCCACTTT
TRBD1,TRBJ2-1,NA,TRBV6-4,CASSDGQGAHEQFF,TGTGCCAGCAGTGACGGGCAGGGGGCCCATGAGCAGTTCTTC
TRBD1,TRBJ1-6,NA,TRBV5-8,CASSLSGTERSPLHF,TGTGCCAGCAGCTTGAGTGGGACAGAACGTTCACCCCTCCACTTT
NA,TRBJ2-2,NA,TRBV7-2,CASSLVGGVGTGELFF,TGTGCCAGCAGCTTAGTGGGCGGGGTGGGCACCGGGGAGCTGTTTTTT
TRBD2,TRBJ2-3,NA,TRBV14,CASSIGLAADTQYF,TGTGCCAGCAGCATAGGACTAGCGGCGGATACGCAGTATTTT
NA,TRBJ1-6,once,TRBV25-1,CASSEYRDNSPLHF,TGTGCCAGCAGTGAATACAGGGATAATTCACCCCTCCACTTT
TRBD2,TRBJ2-7,NA,TRBV29-1,CSVWRGYEQYF,TGCAGCGTTTGGCGGGGGTACGAGCAGTACTTC
TRBD2,TRBJ2-1,NA,TRBV4-2,CASSQELSSGVHFSYNEQFF,TGTGCCAGCAGCCAAGAATTGTCGAGCGGGGTTCATTTCTCCTACAATGAGCAGTTCTTC
NA,TRBJ1-1,NA,TRBV6-2/TRBV6-3,CASSYIKNTEAFF,TGTGCCAGCAGTTACATAAAGAACACTGAAGCTTTCTTT
NA,TRBJ2-7,few,TRBV28,CASRALGSGNYEQYF,TGTGCCAGCAGGGCTTTGGGTAGCGGTAACTACGAGCAGTACTTC
TRBD2,TRBJ2-1,NA,TRBV18,CASSPQPLRASGGNEQFF,TGTGCCAGCTCACCACAGCCCCTGCGCGCTAGCGGGGGTAATGAGCAGTTCTTC
TRBD1,TRBJ1-1,NA,TRBV6-4,CASSTRQGSNAFF,TGTGCCAGCAGTACAAGACAGGGTTCGAATGCTTTCTTT
NA,TRBJ2-4,NA,TRBV6-4,CASSDSSGRSPRKAKNIQYF,TGTGCCAGCAGTGACTCGAGCGGGCGCAGCCCTAGGAAAGCCAAAAACATTCAGTACTTC
TRBD2,TRBJ2-1,NA,TRBV7-2,CASSFEGTSRRNEQFF,TGTGCCAGCAGTTTCGAAGGGACTAGCCGGCGGAATGAGCAGTTCTTC
NA,TRBJ1-4,NA,TRBV5-1,CASSLSEVFGEKLFF,TGCGCCAGCAGCTTGAGCGAGGTGTTTGGGGAAAAACTGTTTTTT
TRBD2,TRBJ2-3,once,TRBV19,CASSAGTSKTDTQYF,TGTGCCAGTAGTGCGGGGACTAGCAAAACAGATACGCAGTATTTT
TRBD1,TRBJ2-7,NA,TRBV5-1,CASSFGDRDSGEQYF,TGCGCCAGCAGCTTCGGCGACAGGGATAGTGGTGAGCAGTACTTC
TRBD2,TRBJ2-1,NA,TRBV13,CASSPTSGRHNEQFF,TGTGCCAGCAGCCCCACTAGCGGGAGACATAATGAGCAGTTCTTC